What follows are 4 T cell receptor beta chains derived from one specimen sequenced in a study of cytomegalovirus exposure and HLA in healthy donors. PCR amplification relied on 60 Vbeta primers (plus 13 Jbeta primers). Sequencing was performed with immunoSEQ multiplex PCR; in TCRdb, only in-frame clones are kept and a portion is missing. This table has roughly 120,000 clones, almost 70% appearing once. Source material: PBMCs. These receptors were obtained from a man aged 25-45 years in good health and CMV-seropositive.

The gene calls are TRBV27 and TRBJ2-7, with D possibly being TRBD2 (6 bases). In germline, CDR1 is MNHEY, CDR2 SMNVEV (reference sequence). V lost 2 bases and J lost 4, with 12 bases in between. CDR3 size: 14 residues. This CDR3 is CASSLRGGTYEQYF. The CDR3 DNA sequence: TGTGCCAGCAGTTTAAGGGGAGGTACGTACGAGCAGTACTTC.

The J gene is TRBJ1-4, the V gene TRBV6-5; 7 nucleotides align to TRBD1. Germline loops: CDR1 MNHEY, CDR2 SVGAGI. Trimming took 3 bases from V and 8 from J; bases not matched to a gene: 6. This CDR3 is built from 14 residues. The CDR3, as DNA: TGTGCCAGCAGTTATGGACAGGAGGGGGAAAAACTGTTTTTT. It specifies CASSYGQEGEKLFF.

The J gene is TRBJ2-1, the V gene TRBV2, with 7 bases fitting TRBD2. CDR1 is SNHLY and CDR2 is FYNNEI in the germline V gene. V lost 4 bases and J lost 7; bases outside the gene matches: 4. The CDR3 extends over 13 amino acids. The CDR3 DNA is TGTGCCAGCAGTGTGGCCGGGGGGAATGAGCAGTTCTTC. It yields the protein CASSVAGGNEQFF.

The chain uses TRBV7-9 and TRBJ2-2; D is possibly TRBD1 (6 bases). The V gene's germline CDR1 is SEHNR and CDR2 FQNEAQ (reference sequence). The V end was cut by 2 bases, the J end by 1 base, with 11 bases between. The CDR3 loop spans 16 amino acids. The chain's CDR3 is CASSLSRQVNTGELFF. CDR3 nucleotides: TGTGCCAGCAGCTTATCGAGACAGGTGAACACCGGGGAGCTGTTTTTT. Full variable domain (outside the CDR3, taken from reference TRBV7-9 and TRBJ2-2): DTGVSQNPRHKITKRGQNVTFRCDPISEHNRLYWYRQTLGQGPEFLTYFQNEAQLEKSRLLSDRFSAERPKGSFSTLEIQRTEQGDSAMYLCASSLSRQVNTGELFFGEGSRLTVL.